This TCR beta chain is drawn from a study of HIV-infected children after antiretroviral therapy interruption. Study details: Four children interrupted treatment; four stayed on continuous treatment.

Germline trimming cut 1 base from V and 4 bases from J; bases unmatched to any gene: 3. CDR3 size: 15 residues. The germline V gene encodes CDR1 SGHTA and CDR2 FQGNSA. This clonotype was counted ten times or more. Treatment described: PENTA 11 planned treatment interruption arm or continuous ART arm. The TCR library was built from RNA with a 3' RACE protocol and unique molecular identifiers. From the 3' RACE reads, TCRdb called clonotypes with MiXCR, one entry per CDR3 protein. The profile shows 70,000 to 90,000 distinct CDR3 sequences, under 8% of them singletons. The source was CD45RA+ CD4+ T cells from PBMCs, pooled from several time points, collected from a donor given antiretroviral therapy, either interrupted or continuous. The subset was: naive CD4+ CD45RA+ CD45RO- T cells. J is TRBJ2-1 and V is TRBV7-2, with TRBD2 matching over 8 bases. This receptor was taken from a pool of human donors with HIV. CDR3 residues: CASSLVAGSYNEQFF. Written as DNA, the CDR3 is TGTGCCAGCAGCTTAGTAGCGGGGTCTTACAATGAGCAGTTCTTC.